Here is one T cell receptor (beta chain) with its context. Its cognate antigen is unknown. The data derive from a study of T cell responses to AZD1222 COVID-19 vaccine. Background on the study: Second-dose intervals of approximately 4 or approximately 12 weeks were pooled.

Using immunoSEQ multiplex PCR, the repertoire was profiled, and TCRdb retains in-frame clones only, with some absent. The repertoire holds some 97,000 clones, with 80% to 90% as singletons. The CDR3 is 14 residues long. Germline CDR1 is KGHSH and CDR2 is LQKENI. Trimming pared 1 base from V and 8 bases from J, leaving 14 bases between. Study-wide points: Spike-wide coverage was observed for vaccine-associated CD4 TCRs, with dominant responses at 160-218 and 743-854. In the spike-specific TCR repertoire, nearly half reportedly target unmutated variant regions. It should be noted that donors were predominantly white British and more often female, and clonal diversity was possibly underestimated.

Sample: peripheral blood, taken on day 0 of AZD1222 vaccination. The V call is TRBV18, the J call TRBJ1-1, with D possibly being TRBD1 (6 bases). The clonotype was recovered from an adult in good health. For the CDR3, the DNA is TGTGCCAGCTCACCACAGGCGGACAGAAAAGAAGCTTTCTTT. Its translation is CASSPQADRKEAFF.